The rows below give T cell receptor beta chains drawn from one sample of a study of blood T cell repertoires in COVID-19. Sequencing was performed with immunoSEQ multiplex PCR; in TCRdb, only in-frame clones are kept and a portion is missing. The table has about 42,000 clones, 88% seen once. The sequenced sample was peripheral blood. The source is a human donor in a cohort sampled during active COVID-19. Both conserved end residues are part of each CDR3. Fields, in order: V gene, CDR3 protein.

v_gene: TRBV4-2
CDR3aa: CASSRGTSGGYEQYF

v_gene: TRBV4-1
CDR3aa: CASSQALAGGRETQYF

v_gene: TRBV29-1
CDR3aa: CSASGTSAYNEQFF

v_gene: TRBV19
CDR3aa: CASSPGQGQGYEQYF

v_gene: TRBV19
CDR3aa: CASSIQGAKDEQYF

v_gene: TRBV25-1
CDR3aa: CASQGLGQFNGYTF

v_gene: TRBV19
CDR3aa: CASSIDPGGDTQYF

v_gene: TRBV5-6
CDR3aa: CASSLTGYTEAFF

v_gene: TRBV30
CDR3aa: CAWSVKGTGAVVRMEYF

v_gene: TRBV3-1/TRBV3-2
CDR3aa: CASSQGQGAVLQETQYF

v_gene: TRBV30
CDR3aa: CAWRPRDSRATNEKLFF

v_gene: TRBV3-1/TRBV3-2
CDR3aa: CASSQSRDRNSPLHF

v_gene: TRBV1
CDR3aa: CTSSQDEGQYEKLFF

v_gene: TRBV3-1/TRBV3-2
CDR3aa: CASSPTGLASYEQYF

v_gene: TRBV2
CDR3aa: CASSDSFAGGSYEQYF

v_gene: TRBV10-3
CDR3aa: CAISVGQGAPNTGELFF

v_gene: TRBV5-4
CDR3aa: CASSLGGLAGETQYF

v_gene: TRBV5-1
CDR3aa: CASSLEGDPGQPQHF

v_gene: TRBV5-1
CDR3aa: CASSLARQETQYF

v_gene: TRBV5-5
CDR3aa: CASSLSQNYGYTF

v_gene: TRBV5-1
CDR3aa: CASFRTSDTDTQYF

v_gene: TRBV5-1
CDR3aa: CASSSGSSTDTQYF

v_gene: TRBV10-3
CDR3aa: CAITQGGTGELFF

v_gene: TRBV5-8
CDR3aa: CASSPDYRSGGSQETQYF

v_gene: TRBV6-6
CDR3aa: CASSYVGGIQETQYF

v_gene: TRBV3-1/TRBV3-2
CDR3aa: CASSQEAGVYNEQFF

v_gene: TRBV7-9
CDR3aa: CASSLVSHEQFF

v_gene: TRBV5-1
CDR3aa: CASSLGDSRELFF

v_gene: TRBV9
CDR3aa: CASSVAGDSRGNTIYF

v_gene: TRBV7-7
CDR3aa: CASSFGQGALGEQFF

v_gene: TRBV7-9
CDR3aa: CASRPYPRDADTIYF

v_gene: TRBV7-6
CDR3aa: CASSLVGQGDSPLHF

v_gene: TRBV9
CDR3aa: CASSVEGITEAFF

v_gene: TRBV6-2/TRBV6-3
CDR3aa: CASSRTGVHEQYF

v_gene: TRBV10-3
CDR3aa: CAISESPSGAITDTQYF

v_gene: TRBV27
CDR3aa: CASSLSGRGYTF

v_gene: TRBV30
CDR3aa: CAWGGVDSFYSDNEQFF

v_gene: TRBV6-5
CDR3aa: CASSYSTQNIQYF

v_gene: TRBV30
CDR3aa: CAWSRLAGGTDTQYF

v_gene: TRBV7-8
CDR3aa: CAITVDGGNDNEQFF

v_gene: TRBV4-2
CDR3aa: CASSQASGGAYEQYF

v_gene: TRBV19
CDR3aa: CASSIGDRGSYEQYF

v_gene: TRBV9
CDR3aa: CASSPTTGGWEKLFF

v_gene: TRBV30
CDR3aa: CAWSQGDRGRFSGNTIYF

v_gene: TRBV30
CDR3aa: CAWSVAGGGPEAFF

v_gene: TRBV5-1
CDR3aa: CASSLWGPEKLFF

v_gene: TRBV11-2
CDR3aa: CASSTRQERDYGYTF

v_gene: TRBV2
CDR3aa: CASRDPSRALSYGYTF

v_gene: TRBV19
CDR3aa: CASSQGSQPQHF

v_gene: TRBV19
CDR3aa: CASSIDAGAQETQYF

v_gene: TRBV7-9
CDR3aa: CASSDRTGQLVETQYF

v_gene: TRBV6-2/TRBV6-3
CDR3aa: CASSYPSQPQHF